These 27 T cell receptor beta chains were sequenced from one sample in a study of beta chain features in type 1 diabetes. Expressed TCRB transcripts were sequenced, since all the RNA that had been isolated was reverse transcribed. Method: immunoSEQ multiplex PCR; TCRdb's copy keeps in-frame clones and lacks some. The sample has approximately 160,000 clones, approximately 9.9% seen once. The sample consisted of central memory CD4+ T cells from blood. These receptors came from a woman under 30 in good health.

This clone was seen more than once but under ten times. The chain couples TRBV7-2 to TRBJ1-2; D gene ambiguous. With 5 bases removed from V and 5 bases from J, the gap between germline ends came to 6 bases. There are 11 residues in the CDR3. The V gene's germline CDR1 is SGHTA and CDR2 FQGNSA. The CDR3 loop is CASSTTYGYTF. DNA for the CDR3: TGTGCCAGCAGCACGACATATGGCTACACCTTC. Looking up the rest from reference TRBV7-2 and TRBJ1-2 gives the full variable domain: GAGVSQSPSNKVTEKGKDVELRCDPISGHTALYWYRQSLGQGLEFLIYFQGNSAPDKSGLPSDRFSAERTGGSVSTLTIQRTQQEDSAVYLCASSTTYGYTFGSGTRLTVV.

The V gene is TRBV27, the J gene TRBJ2-7, with D possibly matching TRBD2 (5 bases). This CDR3 region has 13 residues. Germline lookup yields CDR1 MNHEY and CDR2 SMNVEV (reference sequence). Trimming took 6 bases from V and 0 from J, leaving 9 bases between them. The CDR3 DNA sequence: TGTGCCAGCAGGGAGGATTACTCCTACGAGCAGTACTTC. This translates into CASREDYSYEQYF.

The chain has TRBV2 and TRBJ1-2; a possible D gene is TRBD1 (5 bases). This CDR3 is built from 10 residues. Trimming cost V 11 bases and J 2 bases, with 6 bases left between them. Germline V gene data show CDR1 as SNHLY and CDR2 as FYNNEI. The CDR3 is CAGANYGYTF. CDR3 nucleotide sequence: TGTGCCGGGGCGAACTATGGCTACACCTTC.

The J gene is TRBJ2-2, the V gene TRBV5-1, with D possibly being TRBD1 (6 bases). The CDR3 is made up of 14 amino acids. Per germline, CDR1 SGHRS and CDR2 YFSETQ. V was pared by 4 bases and J by 3 bases, with 10 bases between. CDR3: CASSLDSYTGELFF. CDR3 coding DNA: TGCGCCAGCAGCCTGGACAGTTACACCGGGGAGCTGTTTTTT.

This clone was recorded a few times. The chain carries TRBV11-3 and TRBJ2-2; 9 positions match TRBD2. V was clipped by 4 bases and J by 6 bases; unmatched bases: 6. The CDR3 extends over 15 amino acids. From germline, CDR1 is SGHNT and CDR2 YENEEA. The CDR3 region is CASSSGLAGSGELFF. The CDR3 DNA sequence: TGTGCCAGCAGCTCGGGACTAGCAGGCTCCGGGGAGCTGTTTTTT.

The chain has TRBV2 and TRBJ1-1; D gene ambiguous. Trimming cost V 3 bases and J 4 bases, with 18 bases left between them. The CDR3 sequence is 16 residues long. Germline V CDR1 and CDR2: SNHLY, FYNNEI. The CDR3 loop is CASSESWARLGTEAFF. The CDR3 region has the DNA TGTGCCAGCAGTGAGTCCTGGGCCCGGTTGGGCACTGAAGCTTTCTTT.

This clone occurred many times. CDR3 in amino acids: CASSQRTGGNADEQFF. CDR3 bases: TGTGCCAGCAGTCAAAGGACAGGGGGCAATGCCGATGAGCAGTTCTTC. The chain employs TRBV27 and TRBJ2-1; 11 bases map to TRBD1. The V and J ends lost 5 bases and 8 bases, in that order; junction bases with no gene match: 11. The germline V gene has CDR1 MNHEY and CDR2 SMNVEV (reference sequence). The CDR3 has 16 residues.

This clone was counted at least ten times. The chain couples TRBV14 to TRBJ2-3; the D gene is possibly TRBD2 (6 bases). The V gene lost 6 bases and the J gene lost 0 bases, with 13 bases spanning the gap. Germline loops: CDR1 SGHDN, CDR2 FVKESK. The CDR3 is 15 amino acids. DNA for the CDR3: TGTGCCAGCAGTCCCCCGGGACTGAGCACAGATACGCAGTATTTT. Translating it yields CASSPPGLSTDTQYF.

The chain recombines TRBV2 with TRBJ2-5, with 7 bases that match TRBD2. Germline V lookup: CDR1 SNHLY, CDR2 FYNNEI. The V and J ends lost 5 bases and 3 bases, in that order; junction bases with no gene match: 3. This CDR3 is 13 amino acids long. Here the CDR3 DNA reads TGTGCCAGCAGTCTCCGGGGGGAAGAGACCCAGTACTTC. Translation gives CASSLRGEETQYF.

This clone was picked up a small number of times. The chain joins TRBV4-3 to TRBJ2-1, with 9 bases matching TRBD2. The V and J ends lost 3 bases and 10 bases, in that order; junction bases with no gene match: 4. Germline V gene sequence: CDR1 LGHNA, CDR2 YSLEER. This CDR3 comprises 13 residues. The CDR3 reads CASSQLAGEEQFF. The CDR3 DNA is TGCGCCAGCAGCCAGTTAGCGGGGGAAGAGCAGTTCTTC.

V gene TRBV18 combines with J gene TRBJ2-5, with D maybe TRBD2 (6 bases). V gave up 0 bases and J gave up 5 bases, with 10 bases separating them. The germline V gene has CDR1 KGHSH and CDR2 LQKENI. The CDR3 sequence is 14 residues long. This CDR3 reads CASSPPGGIETQYF. The CDR3 DNA reads as TGTGCCAGCTCACCACCGGGGGGAATCGAGACCCAGTACTTC.

The genes are TRBV27 and TRBJ1-2; 7 bases align to TRBD1. Trimming at V came to 5 bases and at J to 3 bases, leaving 6 bases not matched to a gene. CDR3 length: 14 residues. Germline V gene sequence: CDR1 MNHEY, CDR2 SMNVEV (reference sequence). CDR3 in amino acids: CASSTTGTDYGYTF. CDR3 nucleotides: TGTGCCAGCAGTACGACCGGGACAGACTATGGCTACACCTTC.

The chain links TRBV18 to TRBJ1-1; maybe TRBD1 (5 bases). From germline, CDR1 is KGHSH and CDR2 LQKENI. There are 12 residues in the CDR3. V lost 6 bases to trimming and J lost 5 bases, with 10 bases between them. The CDR3 bases are TGTGCCAGCTCTCAAGGGGTGACTGAAGCTTTCTTT. Amino acid sequence: CASSQGVTEAFF.

DNA of the CDR3: TGCGCCAGCAGCCAAGAAAGGAGACCCTTTAATGAAAAACTGTTTTTT. Protein sequence: CASSQERRPFNEKLFF. The chain has TRBV4-1 and TRBJ1-4; the D is unclear. The ends were cut back, 0 bases at V and 4 bases at J, with 12 bases in the middle. This CDR3 is built from 16 residues. CDR1 is MGHRA and CDR2 is YSYEKL in the germline V gene.

In its sample, this clone was seen a few times. The chain carries TRBV5-1 and TRBJ2-3, with TRBD2 matching over 7 bases. This CDR3 is 18 amino acids long. Per germline, CDR1 SGHRS and CDR2 YFSETQ. The junction had 10 bases not matched to a gene; V was cut back by 0 bases and J by 0 bases. CDR3 loop: CASSLGSSGGPSTDTQYF. The CDR3 DNA sequence: TGCGCCAGCAGCTTGGGATCTAGCGGCGGCCCCAGCACAGATACGCAGTATTTT.

This clone showed up just a few times. The chain carries TRBV5-1 and TRBJ1-1, with TRBD1 matching 7 bases. From germline, CDR1 is SGHRS and CDR2 YFSETQ. This CDR3 spans 15 amino acids. The ends lost 2 bases at V and 1 base at J; junction bases unmatched: 5. The CDR3 protein is CASSLGDSQNTEAFF. The CDR3 DNA reads as TGCGCCAGCAGCTTAGGGGACAGCCAGAACACTGAAGCTTTCTTT.

J is TRBJ2-1 and V is TRBV7-2, with 10 bases that match TRBD2. Per germline, CDR1 SGHTA and CDR2 FQGNSA. The CDR3 contains 14 residues. Trimming cost V 3 bases and J 6 bases; bases outside gene matches: 2. CDR3: CASSFSGGPNEQFF. DNA of the CDR3: TGTGCCAGCAGCTTTAGCGGGGGGCCCAATGAGCAGTTCTTC.

This clone was seen only a few times. The chain combines TRBV5-1 with TRBJ1-2; 7 bases line up with TRBD1. The CDR3 totals 14 residues. Germline trimming cut 0 bases from V and 4 bases from J; bases unmatched to any gene: 3. CDR1 SGHRS and CDR2 YFSETQ come from the germline V gene. The CDR3 bases are TGCGCCAGCAGCTTGGGACAGGGCCCCTATGGCTACACCTTC. It specifies CASSLGQGPYGYTF. Supplemented by reference TRBV5-1 and TRBJ1-2, the full variable domain reads KAGVTQTPRYLIKTRGQQVTLSCSPISGHRSVSWYQQTPGQGLQFLFEYFSETQRNKGNFPGRFSGRQFSNSRSEMNVSTLELGDSALYLCASSLGQGPYGYTFGSGTRLTVV.

This clone was counted ten times or more. The gene calls are TRBV7-9 and TRBJ1-4; 10 bases agree with TRBD1. V dropped 5 bases and J dropped 14; count of bases not matched to a gene: 8. This CDR3 spans 13 amino acids. CDR1 SEHNR and CDR2 FQNEAQ come from the germline V gene (reference sequence). The CDR3 sequence is CASSPWTGGTLFF. CDR3 sequence (DNA): TGTGCCAGCAGCCCCTGGACAGGGGGTACCCTGTTTTTT.

The gene calls are TRBV18 and TRBJ1-2; 7 nucleotides agree with TRBD1. The germline gives CDR1 KGHSH, CDR2 LQKENI. V shed 3 bases, J shed 0 bases, and the junction held 4 bases outside the gene matches. The CDR3 is made up of 15 amino acids. The CDR3 bases are TGTGCCAGCTCACCCCGGGACAGCGCTAACTATGGCTACACCTTC. Its translation is CASSPRDSANYGYTF. The full variable domain, in which reference TRBV18 and TRBJ1-2 provide the parts outside the CDR3, is NAGVMQNPRHLVRRRGQEARLRCSPMKGHSHVYWYRQLPEEGLKFMVYLQKENIIDESGMPKERFSAEFPKEGPSILRIQQVVRGDSAAYFCASSPRDSANYGYTFGSGTRLTVV.

In this sample, this clone turned up a few times. The V gene is TRBV6-5, the J gene TRBJ2-5, with D possibly TRBD2 on 5 matching bases. Per the germline V gene, CDR1 is MNHEY and CDR2 is SVGAGI. V was clipped by 2 bases and J by 9 bases, with 16 bases between them. The CDR3 is 14 amino acids. The CDR3 region has the DNA TGTGCCAGCAGTTACAGCGGCCGGGCCCCCTCCCAGTACTTC. It yields the protein CASSYSGRAPSQYF.

This rearrangement joins TRBV4-2 to TRBJ2-3; D is possibly TRBD2 (5 bases). V lost 5 bases to trimming and J lost 6 bases, with 12 bases between them. This CDR3 contains 13 residues. Germline V CDR1 and CDR2: LGHNA, YNFKEQ. The CDR3 DNA reads TGTGCCAGCAGCGGACTGGCCCCTGATACGCAGTATTTT. This translates into CASSGLAPDTQYF.

This clone was seen only a few times. The V gene is TRBV29-1, the J gene TRBJ1-1, with a possible D match to TRBD1 (6 bases). Germline CDR1 SQVTM, CDR2 ANQGSEA. This CDR3 comprises 14 residues. V was shortened by 5 bases and J by 5 bases, with 18 bases between the two germline ends. CDR3 coding DNA: TGCAGCGTTCGGATTCAGGGGAGTGGGACTGAAGCTTTCTTT. It specifies CSVRIQGSGTEAFF.

This clone has only a few counts. The rearrangement links TRBV18 to TRBJ2-7, with 8 bases that match TRBD1. This CDR3 region has 17 residues. Trimming removed 0 bases from V and 7 bases from J; junction bases left unmatched: 14. Germline CDR1 reads KGHSH; CDR2 reads LQKENI. The CDR3 here is CASSPPSTGVRVREQYF. In DNA, the CDR3 is TGTGCCAGCTCACCACCGTCGACAGGGGTTCGGGTGAGGGAGCAGTACTTC. Filled out from reference TRBV18 and TRBJ2-7, the complete variable domain reads NAGVMQNPRHLVRRRGQEARLRCSPMKGHSHVYWYRQLPEEGLKFMVYLQKENIIDESGMPKERFSAEFPKEGPSILRIQQVVRGDSAAYFCASSPPSTGVRVREQYFGPGTRLTVT.

The chain uses TRBV4-1 and TRBJ1-5, with D perhaps TRBD1 (6 bases). Per germline, CDR1 MGHRA and CDR2 YSYEKL. V shed 1 base and J shed 5 bases, with 12 bases lying between them. The CDR3 sequence is 15 residues long. The CDR3 spells CASSQGWGGDQPQHF. The CDR3 coding sequence is TGCGCCAGCAGCCAAGGTTGGGGGGGCGATCAGCCCCAGCATTTT.

As to this clone: The sample carries other DNA sequences with the same CDR3. This chain uses TRBV29-1 with TRBJ2-5, with a weak D call TRBD1 (6 bases). The CDR3 has 13 residues. The ends were cut back, 4 bases at V and 3 bases at J, with 12 bases in the middle. Germline assignment: CDR1 SQVTM and CDR2 ANQGSEA. The CDR3 loop reads CSVAGTTKETQYF. The CDR3 bases are TGCAGCGTTGCTGGGACAACAAAAGAGACCCAGTACTTC. Together with reference TRBV29-1 and TRBJ2-5, the CDR3 gives the full variable domain: SAVISQKPSRDICQRGTSLTIQCQVDSQVTMMFWYRQQPGQSLTLIATANQGSEATYESGFVIDKFPISRPNLTFSTLTVSNMSPEDSSIYLCSVAGTTKETQYFGPGTRLLVL.

The chain combines TRBV7-9 with TRBJ1-1; tentatively, D is TRBD1 (5 bases). The V gene's germline CDR1 is SEHNR and CDR2 FQNEAQ (reference sequence). This CDR3 contains 15 residues. Trimming took 2 bases from V and 2 from J, leaving 12 bases between them. The CDR3 DNA is TGTGCCAGCAGCTTACAGGGATCCTTTAACACTGAAGCTTTCTTT. This sequence encodes CASSLQGSFNTEAFF.